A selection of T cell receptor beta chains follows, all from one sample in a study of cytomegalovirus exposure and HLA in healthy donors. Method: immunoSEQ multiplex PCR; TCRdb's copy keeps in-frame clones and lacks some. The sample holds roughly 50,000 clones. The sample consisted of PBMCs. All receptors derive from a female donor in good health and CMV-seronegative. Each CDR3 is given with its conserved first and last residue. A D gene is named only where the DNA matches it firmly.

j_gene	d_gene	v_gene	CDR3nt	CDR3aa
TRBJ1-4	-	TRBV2	TGTGCCAGCAGTGTCTTACGGGCGGGGAATGAAAAACTGTTTTTT	CASSVLRAGNEKLFF
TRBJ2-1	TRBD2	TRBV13	TGTGCCAGCAGCCGGGGGACTAGCTATGAGCAGTTCTTC	CASSRGTSYEQFF
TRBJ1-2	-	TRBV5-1	TGCGCCAGCAGCTTGGGACAGGTACCCTATGGCTACACCTTC	CASSLGQVPYGYTF
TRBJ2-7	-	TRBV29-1	TGCAGCGTCTCCCTACAGGTTCCCTACGAGCAGTACTTC	CSVSLQVPYEQYF
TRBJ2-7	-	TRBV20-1	TGCAGTGCTTTCCCAGGGAAGGAGCAGTACTTC	CSAFPGKEQYF
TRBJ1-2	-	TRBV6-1	TGTGCCAGCAGTCACGATTGGGAGAATAACTATGGCTACACCTTC	CASSHDWENNYGYTF
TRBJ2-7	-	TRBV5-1	TGCGCCAGCAGCTTGACGGCAGGGGCGGGCGAGCAGTACTTC	CASSLTAGAGEQYF
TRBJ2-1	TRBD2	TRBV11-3	TGTGCCAGCCAGGGGCTAGCGGGAGATTTGGTCGAGCAGTTCTTC	CASQGLAGDLVEQFF
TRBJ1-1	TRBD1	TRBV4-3	TGCGCCAGCAGCCAAGGAATTGAAGGACAGGGGGAACGTGAAGCTTTCTTT	CASSQGIEGQGEREAFF
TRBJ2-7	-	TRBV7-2	TGTGCCAGCAGCTTAGCTGCCGGGGGACGAAACGAGCAGTACTTC	CASSLAAGGRNEQYF
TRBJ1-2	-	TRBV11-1	TGTGCCAGCAGCTTGGGAGGCTATGGCTACACCTTC	CASSLGGYGYTF
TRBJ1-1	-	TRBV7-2	TGTGCCAGCAGCTTAAACACCAACACTGAAGCTTTCTTT	CASSLNTNTEAFF
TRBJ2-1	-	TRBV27	TGTGCCAGCAGCGTCCAATGGAGCTCCTACAATGAGCAGTTCTTC	CASSVQWSSYNEQFF
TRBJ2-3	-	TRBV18	TGTGCCAGCTCACCGCTGAGTAGTTCCCAAGATACGCAGTATTTT	CASSPLSSSQDTQYF
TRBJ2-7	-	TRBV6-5	TGTGCCAGCAGTTACGCGCGTACCTACGAGCAGTACTTC	CASSYARTYEQYF
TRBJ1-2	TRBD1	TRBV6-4	TGTGCCAGCAGGAGAAGTGACAGGGACGTCTATGGCTACACCTTC	CASRRSDRDVYGYTF
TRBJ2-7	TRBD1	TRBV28	TGTGCCAGCAGCGCTGGGGGGACAGGGGACTACGAGCAGTACTTC	CASSAGGTGDYEQYF
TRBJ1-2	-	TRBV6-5	TGTGCCAGCAGTTACTCGAACCAGAACTATGGCTACACCTTC	CASSYSNQNYGYTF
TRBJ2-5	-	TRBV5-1	TGCGCCAGCAGCTCGGGACTCCGCCAGTCCCAAGAGACCCAGTACTTC	CASSSGLRQSQETQYF
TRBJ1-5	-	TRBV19	TGTGCCAGTAGTTTTTCAGTTATTCAGGCCAATCAGCCCCAGCATTTT	CASSFSVIQANQPQHF
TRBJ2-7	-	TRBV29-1	-	CSVGIGTVEYF
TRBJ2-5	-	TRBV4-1	TGCGCCAGCAGTCCCCAGGGGACCAACCAAGAGACCCAGTACTTC	CASSPQGTNQETQYF
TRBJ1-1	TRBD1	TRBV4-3	TGCGCCCTCCGAGTAGGGACAGACTTCAATAACCGTCAAGCTTTCTTT	CALRVGTDFNNRQAFF
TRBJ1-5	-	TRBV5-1	TGCGCCAGCAGCTTGGGCGGGGCCCAGCCCCAGCATTTT	CASSLGGAQPQHF
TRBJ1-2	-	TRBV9	TGTGCCAGCAGCGTAGTCGGAGGAGACGGCTACACCTTC	CASSVVGGDGYTF
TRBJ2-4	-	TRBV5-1	TGCGCCAGCAGCTTGGTTAGCAAAAACATTCAGTACTTC	CASSLVSKNIQYF
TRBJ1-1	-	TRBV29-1	TGCAGCGTGTGCCAGGGCGTCATGAACACTGAAGCTTTCTTT	CSVCQGVMNTEAFF
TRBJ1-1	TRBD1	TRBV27	TGTGCCAGCAGTTTATGGGGGACAGGGAGGAACACTGAAGCTTTCTTT	CASSLWGTGRNTEAFF